This T cell receptor beta chain came from a study of beta chain features in type 1 diabetes. Across the study: The patient and healthy donor groups were comparable for age, gender and cell yields.

With regard to this clone: Its target is unknown.

General observations from the study: Across all four CD4+ subsets, people with type 1 diabetes showed modestly shorter TCRB CDR3s. Naive, central memory and regulatory TCRB repertoires appeared more similar among patients than healthy donors.

Reverse transcription of all isolated RNA meant that expressed TCRB transcripts were sequenced. TCRdb's table, derived via immunoSEQ multiplex PCR, lists solely in-frame clones and lacks some. The sample comprises fewer than 350,000 clones, approximately 15% of which are singletons, and 0.015% to 0.017% rests with the top ten. Germline V gene lookup returns CDR1 SGHTA and CDR2 FQGNSA. This CDR3 is 13 amino acids long. V shed 8 bases and J shed 4 bases, with 12 bases lying between them. What was sequenced was naive CD4+ T cells from blood. The TCR was taken from a man aged 18 to 29 with type 1 diabetes. This chain links TRBV7-2 with TRBJ1-3; no definite D call. This CDR3 reads CASGPSGGNTIYF. CDR3 in DNA: TGTGCCAGCGGTCCCTCCGGGGGAAACACCATATATTTT.